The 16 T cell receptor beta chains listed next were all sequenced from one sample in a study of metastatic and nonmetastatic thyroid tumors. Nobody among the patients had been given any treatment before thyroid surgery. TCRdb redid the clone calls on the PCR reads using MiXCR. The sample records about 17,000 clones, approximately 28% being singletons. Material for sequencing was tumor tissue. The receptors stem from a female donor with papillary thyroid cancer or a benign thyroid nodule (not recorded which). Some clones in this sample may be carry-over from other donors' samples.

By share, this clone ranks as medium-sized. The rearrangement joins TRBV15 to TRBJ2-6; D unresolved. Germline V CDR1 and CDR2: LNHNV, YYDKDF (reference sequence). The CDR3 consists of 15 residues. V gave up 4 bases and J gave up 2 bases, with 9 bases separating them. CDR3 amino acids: CATSMIPAGANVLTF. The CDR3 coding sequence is TGTGCCACCAGCATGATCCCGGCTGGGGCCAACGTCCTGACTTTC.

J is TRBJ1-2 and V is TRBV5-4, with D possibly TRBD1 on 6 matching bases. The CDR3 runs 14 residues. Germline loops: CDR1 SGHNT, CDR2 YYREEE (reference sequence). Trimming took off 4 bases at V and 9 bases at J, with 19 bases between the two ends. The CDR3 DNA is TGTGCCAGCAGCATAGGACAGCCCGCTTATTGCTACACCTTC. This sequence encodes CASSIGQPAYCYTF.

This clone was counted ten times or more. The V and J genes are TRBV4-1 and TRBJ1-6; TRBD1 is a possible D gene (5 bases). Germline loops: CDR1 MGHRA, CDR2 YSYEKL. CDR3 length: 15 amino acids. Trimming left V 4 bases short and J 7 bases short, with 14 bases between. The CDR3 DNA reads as TGCGCCAGCAGCCTTTCGCGGGACTTCAATTCACCCCTCCACTTT. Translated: CASSLSRDFNSPLHF.

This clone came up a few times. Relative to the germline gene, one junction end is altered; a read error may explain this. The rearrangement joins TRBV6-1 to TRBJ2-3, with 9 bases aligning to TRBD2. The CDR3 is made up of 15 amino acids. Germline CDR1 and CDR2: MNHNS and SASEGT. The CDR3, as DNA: TGTGCCAGCAGTATCAGCGGGAGGAGGACATATACGCATTATTTT. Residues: CASSISGRRTYTHYF.

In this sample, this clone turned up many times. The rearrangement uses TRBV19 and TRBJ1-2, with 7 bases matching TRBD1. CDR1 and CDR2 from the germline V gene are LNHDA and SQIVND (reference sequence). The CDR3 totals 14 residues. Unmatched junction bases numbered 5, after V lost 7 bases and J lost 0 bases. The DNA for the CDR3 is TGTGCCAGTACCCGGACAGGAACTAACTATGGCTACACCTTC. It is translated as CASTRTGTNYGYTF.

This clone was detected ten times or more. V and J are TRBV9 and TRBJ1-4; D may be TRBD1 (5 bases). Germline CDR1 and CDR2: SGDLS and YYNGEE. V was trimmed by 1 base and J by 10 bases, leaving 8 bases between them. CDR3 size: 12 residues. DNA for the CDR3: TGTGCCAGCAGCGTACAGGGTGGAAAACTGTTTTTT. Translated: CASSVQGGKLFF.

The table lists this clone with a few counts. CDR3 nucleotides: TGTGCCAGCAACAGCGGCGTAGCGGCTACCGGGGAGCTGTTTTTT. Protein product: CASNSGVAATGELFF. The chain joins TRBV2 to TRBJ2-2; D may be TRBD2 (6 bases). The CDR3 runs 15 residues. Germline CDR1 and CDR2: SNHLY and FYNNEI. The V end lost 7 bases, the J end lost 5 bases, and 17 bases lay between the germline ends.

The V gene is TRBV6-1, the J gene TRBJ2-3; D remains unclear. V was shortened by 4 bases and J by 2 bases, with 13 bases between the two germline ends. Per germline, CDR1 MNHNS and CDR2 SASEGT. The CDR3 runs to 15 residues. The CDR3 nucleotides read TGTGCCAGCAGTGTCCGGGCACCTATCACAGATACGCAGTATTTT. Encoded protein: CASSVRAPITDTQYF.

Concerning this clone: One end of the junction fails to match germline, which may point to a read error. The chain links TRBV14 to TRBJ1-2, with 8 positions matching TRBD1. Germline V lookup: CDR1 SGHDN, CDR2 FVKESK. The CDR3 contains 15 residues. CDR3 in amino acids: CASSEEETGVNGYTF. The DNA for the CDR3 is TGTGCCAGCAGCGAAGAAGAGACAGGGGTCAATGGCTACACCTTC.

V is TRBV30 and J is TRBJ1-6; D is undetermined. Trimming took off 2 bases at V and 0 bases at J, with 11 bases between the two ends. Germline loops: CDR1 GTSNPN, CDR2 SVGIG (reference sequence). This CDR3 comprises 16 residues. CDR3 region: CAWSYSQVSYNSPLHF. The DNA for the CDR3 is TGTGCCTGGAGTTACTCCCAGGTCTCCTATAATTCACCCCTCCACTTT.

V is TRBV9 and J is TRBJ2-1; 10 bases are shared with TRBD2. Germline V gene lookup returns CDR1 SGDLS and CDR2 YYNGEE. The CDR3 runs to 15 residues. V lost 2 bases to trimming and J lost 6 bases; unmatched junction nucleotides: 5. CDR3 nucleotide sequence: TGTGCCAGCAGCGTTCTAGCGGGAGAGGGCAATGAGCAGTTCTTC. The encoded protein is CASSVLAGEGNEQFF.

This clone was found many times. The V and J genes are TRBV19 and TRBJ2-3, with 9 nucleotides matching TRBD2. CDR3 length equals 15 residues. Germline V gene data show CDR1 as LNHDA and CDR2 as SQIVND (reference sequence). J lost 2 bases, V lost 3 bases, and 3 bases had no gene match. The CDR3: CASSMTSGTTDTQYF. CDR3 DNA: TGTGCCAGTAGTATGACTAGCGGAACCACAGATACGCAGTATTTT.

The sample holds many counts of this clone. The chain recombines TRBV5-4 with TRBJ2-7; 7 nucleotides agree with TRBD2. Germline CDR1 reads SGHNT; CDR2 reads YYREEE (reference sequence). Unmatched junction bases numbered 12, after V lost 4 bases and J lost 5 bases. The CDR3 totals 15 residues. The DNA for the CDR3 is TGTGCCAGCAGCCCACCAGGGACTACTTCCAACGAGCAGTACTTC. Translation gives CASSPPGTTSNEQYF.

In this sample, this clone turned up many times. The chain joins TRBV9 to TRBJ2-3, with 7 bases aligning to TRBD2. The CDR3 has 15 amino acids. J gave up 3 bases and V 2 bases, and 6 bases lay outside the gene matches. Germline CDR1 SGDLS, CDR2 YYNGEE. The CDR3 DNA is TGTGCCAGCAGCGTTGGGAGGGCGGGAACAGATACGCAGTATTTT. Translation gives CASSVGRAGTDTQYF. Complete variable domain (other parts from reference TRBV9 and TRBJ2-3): DSGVTQTPKHLITATGQRVTLRCSPRSGDLSVYWYQQSLDQGLQFLIQYYNGEERAKGNILERFSAQQFPDLHSELNLSSLELGDSALYFCASSVGRAGTDTQYFGPGTRLTVL.

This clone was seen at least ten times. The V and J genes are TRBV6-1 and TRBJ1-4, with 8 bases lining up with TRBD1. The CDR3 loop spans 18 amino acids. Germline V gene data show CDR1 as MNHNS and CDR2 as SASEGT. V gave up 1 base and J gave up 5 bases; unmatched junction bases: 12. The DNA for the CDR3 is TGTGCCAGCAGTGAAGTCCCGACGGCAGGGGGCGCAAATGAAAAACTGTTTTTT. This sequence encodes CASSEVPTAGGANEKLFF.

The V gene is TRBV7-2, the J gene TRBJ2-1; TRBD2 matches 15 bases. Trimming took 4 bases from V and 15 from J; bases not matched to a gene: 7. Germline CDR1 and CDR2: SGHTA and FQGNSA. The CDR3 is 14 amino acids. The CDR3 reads CASSSAGTSGGRFF. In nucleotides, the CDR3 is TGTGCCAGCAGCTCAGCCGGGACTAGCGGGGGGAGGTTCTTC.